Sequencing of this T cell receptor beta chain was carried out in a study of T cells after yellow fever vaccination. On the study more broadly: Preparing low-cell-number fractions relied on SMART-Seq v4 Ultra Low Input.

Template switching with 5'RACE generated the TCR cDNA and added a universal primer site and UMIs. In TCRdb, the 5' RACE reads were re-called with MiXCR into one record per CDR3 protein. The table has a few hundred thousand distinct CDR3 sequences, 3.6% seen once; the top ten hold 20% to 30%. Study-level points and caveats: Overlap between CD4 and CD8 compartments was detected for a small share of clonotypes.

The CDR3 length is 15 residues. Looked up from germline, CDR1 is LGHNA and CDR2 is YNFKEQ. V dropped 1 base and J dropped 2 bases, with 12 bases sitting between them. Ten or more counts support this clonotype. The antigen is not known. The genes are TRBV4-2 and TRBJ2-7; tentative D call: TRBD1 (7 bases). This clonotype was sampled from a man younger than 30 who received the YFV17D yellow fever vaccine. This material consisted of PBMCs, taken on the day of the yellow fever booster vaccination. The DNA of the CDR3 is TGTGCCAGCAGCCAAGGCAGGGGGGAAGCCTACGAGCAGTACTTC. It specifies CASSQGRGEAYEQYF.